This TCR beta chain was obtained from a study of vaccination effects on CD4 cells after COVID-19. Study-level points and caveats: Long after vaccination, the clones induced by infection and by vaccine shrank markedly in size.

Ahead of sequencing, the ViraFEST assay grew antigen-specific CD4+ T cells using viral peptide pools. Culture lasted roughly 9 days before CD4+ T cell isolation. Vaccination of participants consisted of two doses of either the BNT162b2 or mRNA-1273 vaccine. IL-2 medium was substituted for half the medium on days 3 and 7. Measured with immunoSEQ multiplex PCR; TCRdb has only the in-frame clones, and not every one. Among 64,000 or so clones listed, roughly 78% were seen once. Note on this clone: Its cognate antigen is unknown.

The sequence was collected from a human donor who received a COVID-19 vaccine. The sequencing used CD4+ T cells from PBMCs cultured with HCoV-OC43 spike peptides, collected after COVID-19 vaccination. Subset denoted: HCoV-OC43 spike overlapping peptide pool stimulation.

The chain's CDR3 is CASSDRIEAFF. The CDR3 nucleotides read TGTGCCAGCAGCGACAGGATTGAAGCTTTCTTT. The chain links TRBV6-5 to TRBJ1-1; D possibly corresponds to TRBD1 (6 bases). From germline, CDR1 is MNHEY and CDR2 SVGAGI. V gave up 6 bases and J gave up 7 bases, with 9 bases separating them. The CDR3 is 11 residues long.